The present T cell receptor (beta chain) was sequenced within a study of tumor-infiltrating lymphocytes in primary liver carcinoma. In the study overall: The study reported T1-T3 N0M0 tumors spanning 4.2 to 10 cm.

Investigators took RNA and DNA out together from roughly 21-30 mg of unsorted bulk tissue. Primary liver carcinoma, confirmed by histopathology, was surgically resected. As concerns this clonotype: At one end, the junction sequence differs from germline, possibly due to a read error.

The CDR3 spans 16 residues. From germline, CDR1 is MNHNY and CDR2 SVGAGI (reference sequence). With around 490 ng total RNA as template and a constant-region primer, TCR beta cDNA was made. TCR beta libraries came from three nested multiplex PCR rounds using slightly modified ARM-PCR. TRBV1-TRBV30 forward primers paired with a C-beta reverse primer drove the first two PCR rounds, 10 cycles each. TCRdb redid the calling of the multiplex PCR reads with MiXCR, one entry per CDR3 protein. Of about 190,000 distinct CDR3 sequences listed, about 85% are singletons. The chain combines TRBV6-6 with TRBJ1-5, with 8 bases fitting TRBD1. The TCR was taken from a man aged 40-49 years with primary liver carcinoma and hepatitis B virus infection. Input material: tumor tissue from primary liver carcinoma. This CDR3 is CASNYSRGQGNQPQHF. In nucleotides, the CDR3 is TGTGCTAGCAATTACTCAAGGGGACAGGGCAATCAGCCCCAGCATTTT.